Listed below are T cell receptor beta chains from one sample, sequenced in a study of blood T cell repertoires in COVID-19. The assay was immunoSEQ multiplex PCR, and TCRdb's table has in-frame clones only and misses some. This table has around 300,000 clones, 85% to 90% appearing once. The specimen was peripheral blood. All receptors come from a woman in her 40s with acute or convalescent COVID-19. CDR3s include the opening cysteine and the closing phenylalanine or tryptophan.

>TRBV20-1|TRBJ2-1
CSASSLRGDPNEQFF
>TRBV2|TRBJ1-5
CASSGQYNQPQHF
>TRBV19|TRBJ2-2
CASTPSPLELSNTGELFF
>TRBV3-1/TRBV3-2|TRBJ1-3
CASSSGQGAIYF
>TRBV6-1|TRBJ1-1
CASSDRDRGYTEAFF
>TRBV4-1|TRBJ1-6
CASSQDAGGDSPLHF
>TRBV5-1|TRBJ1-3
CASSSGSTGSGNTIYF
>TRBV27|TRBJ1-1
CASSFGQGRTEAFF
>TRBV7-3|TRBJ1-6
CASSLLSSDSPLHF
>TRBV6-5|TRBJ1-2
CASSSSGGFYGYTF
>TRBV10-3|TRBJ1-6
CAISELLGWAPLHF
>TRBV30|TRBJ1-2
CAWSVKGDSGRYGYTF
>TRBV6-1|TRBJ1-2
CASSETGQGSGYTF
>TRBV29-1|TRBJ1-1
CSVSSDRDDTEAFF
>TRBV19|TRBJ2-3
CASSIGDRGATDTQYF
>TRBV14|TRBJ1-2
CASSHRGGGYGYTF
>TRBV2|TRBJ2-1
CASKQAYYNEQFF
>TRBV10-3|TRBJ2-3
CAISGDRAGADTQYF
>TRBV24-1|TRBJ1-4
CATSDPWTGENEKLFF
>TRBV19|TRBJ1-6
CASTYSSYNSPLHF
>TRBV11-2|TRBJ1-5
CASSLDGRSNQPQHF
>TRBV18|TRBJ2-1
CASSPWGELAGSNEQFF
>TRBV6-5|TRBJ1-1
CASIRQGGDTEAFF
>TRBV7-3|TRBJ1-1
CASSLMGIRDAFF
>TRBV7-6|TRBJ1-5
CASSLAGGKPQHF
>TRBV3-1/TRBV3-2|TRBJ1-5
CASSQVGSQPQHF